Each of the 4 T cell receptor beta chains below was sequenced from the same sample in a study of vaccination and CD4 T cells after COVID-19. Oncomine TCR Beta short-read sequencing was applied to DNA from cultured CD4+ T cells. TCRdb passed the PCR reads through MiXCR, listing each CDR3 protein once. The sample carries some 10,000 distinct CDR3 sequences, roughly 64% recorded once. These receptors' targets are unknown. Treatment: approximately nine-day PBMC culture with coronavirus spike peptide pools or control peptides (ViraFEST assay). Sequencing was carried out using CD4+ T cells from blood, cultured in vitro. The receptors were sampled from a human donor who had recovered from COVID-19.

This clonotype was detected only a few times. This sequence joins TRBV20-1 and TRBJ1-1, with TRBD1 identical over 11 bases. CDR3 size: 12 residues. V gave up 5 bases and J gave up 4 bases; unmatched junction bases: 0. The V gene's germline CDR1 is DFQATT and CDR2 SNEGSKA (reference sequence). CDR3 residues: CSAGQGATEAFF. For the CDR3, the DNA is TGCAGTGCTGGACAGGGGGCCACTGAAGCTTTCTTT.

This clonotype was seen only a few times. This sequence joins TRBV30 and TRBJ1-2; D ambiguous. V lost 1 base to trimming and J lost 8 bases, with 8 bases between them. In germline, CDR1 is GTSNPN, CDR2 SVGIG (reference sequence). The CDR3 runs 11 residues. The CDR3 loop is CAWSAGFGYTF. CDR3 nucleotides: TGTGCCTGGAGTGCGGGGTTCGGCTACACCTTC.

The chain couples TRBV7-2 to TRBJ2-5; no reliable D call. The CDR3 is 14 residues long. Germline values: CDR1 SGHTA, CDR2 FQGNSA. Trimming removed 5 bases from V and 2 bases from J, with 12 bases in between. In DNA form, the CDR3 reads TGTGCCAGCAGCCATGGACCTACTCAAGAGACCCAGTACTTC. Translated, it gives CASSHGPTQETQYF.

This chain joins TRBV25-1 and TRBJ1-2; 10 nucleotides match TRBD1. CDR3 size: 17 residues. With 2 bases clipped from V and 4 bases from J, the junction kept 10 bases outside the gene matches. Germline CDR1 and CDR2: MGHDK and SYGVNS. The CDR3 DNA is TGTGCCAGCAGTGAAGGGGGACAGGGGTCACACCTCTATGGCTACACCTTC. This translates into CASSEGGQGSHLYGYTF.